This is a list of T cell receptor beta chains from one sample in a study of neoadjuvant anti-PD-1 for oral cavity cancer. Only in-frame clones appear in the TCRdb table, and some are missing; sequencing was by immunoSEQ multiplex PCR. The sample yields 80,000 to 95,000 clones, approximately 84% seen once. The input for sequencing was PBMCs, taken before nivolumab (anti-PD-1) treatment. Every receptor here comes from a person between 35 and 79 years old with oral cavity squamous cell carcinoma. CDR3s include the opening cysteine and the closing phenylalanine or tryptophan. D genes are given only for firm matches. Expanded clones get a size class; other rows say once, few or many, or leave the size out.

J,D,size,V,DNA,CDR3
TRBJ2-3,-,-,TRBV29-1,TGCAGCGTTGGAACGGGGTCAGTCACAGATACGCAGTATTTT,CSVGTGSVTDTQYF
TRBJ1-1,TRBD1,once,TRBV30,TGTGCCCAGATCGGACAGGCGGGCGTGGGAGCTTTCTTT,CAQIGQAGVGAFF
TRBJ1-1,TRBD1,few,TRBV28,TGTGCCAGCAGTTTGTCCGGGACAGGCCCTATGAACACTGAAGCTTTCTTT,CASSLSGTGPMNTEAFF
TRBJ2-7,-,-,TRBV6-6,TGTGCCAGCAGCCAGGACCAAACCTACGAGCAGTACTTC,CASSQDQTYEQYF
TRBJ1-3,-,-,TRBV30,TGTGCCTGGAGCGCCTGGGGAAATACTGGAAACACCATATATTTT,CAWSAWGNTGNTIYF
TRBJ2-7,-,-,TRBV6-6,TGTGCCAGCAGTTACGGGCAGTCCTACGAGCAGTACTTC,CASSYGQSYEQYF
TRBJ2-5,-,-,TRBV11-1,TGTGCCAGCAGCCATCACAGGGTTTTTCAAGAGACCCAGTACTTC,CASSHHRVFQETQYF
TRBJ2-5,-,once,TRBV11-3,TGTGCCAGCAGCTCATACGGGGAAAAAGAGACCCAGTACTTC,CASSSYGEKETQYF
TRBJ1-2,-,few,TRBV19,TGTGCCAGTAGTATAGACTTTGGTGACCGCTATGGCTACACCTTC,CASSIDFGDRYGYTF
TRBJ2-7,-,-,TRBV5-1,TGCGCCAGCAGTTTACCGGGAAACATCTACGAGCAGTACTTC,CASSLPGNIYEQYF
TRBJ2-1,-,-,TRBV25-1,TGTGCCAGCAGCGTAGGGGGGGGCTCCTACAATGAGCAGTTCTTC,CASSVGGGSYNEQFF
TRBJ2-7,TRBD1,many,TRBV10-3,TGTGCCACCGGCGGAATCAGGGGGTCCTACGAGCAGTACTTC,CATGGIRGSYEQYF
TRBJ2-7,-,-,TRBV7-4,TGTGCCAGCAGCTTCCCCGACAATTCCTCCTACGAGCAGTACTTC,CASSFPDNSSYEQYF
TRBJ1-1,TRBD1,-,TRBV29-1,TGCAGCGCCTATGGGACAGGCCCTTACGCTGAAGCTTTCTTT,CSAYGTGPYAEAFF
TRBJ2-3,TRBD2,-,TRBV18,TGTGCCAGCTCACCGATAGCGGGAGTCGGCACAGATACGCAGTATTTT,CASSPIAGVGTDTQYF
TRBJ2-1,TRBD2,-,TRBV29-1,TGCAGCGTTTCTAGCGGGAGTATTAGCTCCTACAATGAGCAGTTCTTC,CSVSSGSISSYNEQFF
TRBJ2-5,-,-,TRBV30,TGTGCCTGGAGTGTACGGCAGGCAGAGACCCAGTACTTC,CAWSVRQAETQYF
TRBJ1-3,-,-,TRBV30,TGTGCCTGTCTACGGGGGGCTGGAAACACCATATATTTT,CACLRGAGNTIYF
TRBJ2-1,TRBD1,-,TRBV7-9,TGTGCCAGCAGCTTAGTAGCGGACAGGGCTGAGCAGTTCTTC,CASSLVADRAEQFF
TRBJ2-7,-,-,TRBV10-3,TGTGCCATCAGTGAGGGGTCCGAGCAGTACTTC,CAISEGSEQYF
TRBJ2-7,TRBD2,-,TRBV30,TGTGCCTGGGGGACTAGCGGCCTGAGGAGCTACGAGCAGTACTTC,CAWGTSGLRSYEQYF
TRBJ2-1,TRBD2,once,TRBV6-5,TGTGCCAGCAGTTCTAGCGGGGGTTCCTACAATGAGCAGTTCTTC,CASSSSGGSYNEQFF
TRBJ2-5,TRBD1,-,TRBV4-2,TGTGCCAGCAGCCAAGAAGCGGGACAGGGATTGGAGACCCAGTACTTC,CASSQEAGQGLETQYF
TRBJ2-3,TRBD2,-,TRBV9,TGTGCCAGCAGCGTATGGGCTAGCGGGGTCACAGATACGCAGTATTTT,CASSVWASGVTDTQYF
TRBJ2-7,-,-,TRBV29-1,TGCAGCGTTGTAGGGGGTGGGGCGGCATCCTACGAGCAGTACTTC,CSVVGGGAASYEQYF
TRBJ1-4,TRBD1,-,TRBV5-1,TGCGCCAGCAGCAGTACTACGGGACAGGGTAATGAAAAACTGTTTTTT,CASSSTTGQGNEKLFF
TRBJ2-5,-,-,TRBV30,TGTGCCTGGAGTGACGGCGGGATCGGAGAGACCCAGTACTTC,CAWSDGGIGETQYF
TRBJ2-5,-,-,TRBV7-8,TGTGCCAGCAGCTTACTGGAAGAGACCCAGTACTTC,CASSLLEETQYF
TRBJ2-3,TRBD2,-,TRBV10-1,TGCGCCAGCAGTGAGTCAAGGACTAGCGGGAGGGGAGATACGCAGTATTTT,CASSESRTSGRGDTQYF
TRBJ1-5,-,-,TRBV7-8,TGTGCCAGCAGCTACGGTAGCAATCAGCCCCAGCATTTT,CASSYGSNQPQHF
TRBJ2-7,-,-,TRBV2,TGTGCCAGCAGTCTGAGCTCCTACGAGCAGTACTTC,CASSLSSYEQYF
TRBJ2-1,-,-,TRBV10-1,TGCGCCAGTGCCAGGGGCCGGGGTGAGCAGTTCTTC,CASARGRGEQFF
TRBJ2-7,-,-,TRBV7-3,TGTGCCAGCAGCTTAACTGGGGGAGGAAAAAACGAGCAGTACTTC,CASSLTGGGKNEQYF
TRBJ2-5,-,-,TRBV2,TGTGCCAGCAGGCCCGAGCGAGAGACCCAGTACTTC,CASRPERETQYF
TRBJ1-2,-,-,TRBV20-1,TGCAGTGCTAGAAAGGGGATTGGGTCTGGCTTC,CSARKGIGSGF
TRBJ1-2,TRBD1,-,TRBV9,TGTGCCAGCAGCGTAGCCAGACAGGGAGGCGGCTACACCTTC,CASSVARQGGGYTF
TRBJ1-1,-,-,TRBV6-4,TGTGCCAGCAGTGAGGAAGGTGAAGGTGAAGCTTTCTTT,CASSEEGEGEAFF
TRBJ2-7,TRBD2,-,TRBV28,TGTGCCAGCAGACGTGGACTAGCGGGAAGGAGGGGCGAGCAGTACTTC,CASRRGLAGRRGEQYF